Listed below are T cell receptor beta chains from one sample, sequenced in a study of beta chain features in type 1 diabetes. The repertoire was sequenced with immunoSEQ multiplex PCR; TCRdb's copy has only in-frame clones and lacks some. Counted here are hundreds of thousands of clones, 12% to 15% occurring once; the ten biggest clones make up 6.7%. The material sequenced was central memory CD4+ T cells from blood. The receptors originated from a man between 25 and 39 years old in good health. The CDR3 runs from the conserved cysteine through the conserved F or W. The order of the fields is V gene, J gene, CDR3 protein.

TRBV4-3	TRBJ1-3	CASSQATGGGNTIYF
TRBV6-5	TRBJ2-2	CASSYSITNTGELFF
TRBV19	TRBJ1-5	CASSPRQGASNQPQHF
TRBV9	TRBJ1-3	CASEGVGNTIYF
TRBV4-1	TRBJ2-6	CASSQDSAGSGANVLTF
TRBV7-8	TRBJ2-5	CASSLGQKRETQYF
TRBV21-1	TRBJ1-4	CASSKVSREGEKLFF
TRBV9	TRBJ2-5	CASSPHGLAGPTRVGETQYF
TRBV5-1	TRBJ2-5	CASSLDKWDSEVQETQYF
TRBV11-2	TRBJ2-3	CASSLETRGNTQYF
TRBV19	TRBJ1-5	CASSIGLGDQPQHF
TRBV27	TRBJ2-1	CASSLTSGRGGEQFF
TRBV7-6	TRBJ1-1	CASSLIRNTEAFF
TRBV30	TRBJ2-3	CAWIQGKTSTDTQYF
TRBV7-2	TRBJ2-1	CASSARSTMHLAYNEQFF
TRBV6-1	TRBJ1-1	CASSFGGMNTEAFF
TRBV30	TRBJ2-1	CASEREGDNEQFF
TRBV2	TRBJ2-3	CASSELRDTQYF
TRBV30	TRBJ1-3	CAFDRSSGNTIYF
TRBV5-1	TRBJ1-1	CASSPGTGNTEAFF
TRBV15	TRBJ2-3	CATSERPYTQYF
TRBV10-3	TRBJ1-1	CAISERGEWLSGTEAFF
TRBV4-2	TRBJ1-5	CASSPDRGGQPQHF
TRBV4-1	TRBJ2-2	CASSQPRQGVAGELFF
TRBV10-1	TRBJ2-3	CASSLTSGTDTQYF
TRBV7-7	TRBJ2-1	CASSGGTNNEQFF
TRBV7-3	TRBJ2-2	CASSLAKGRNTGELFF
TRBV11-2	TRBJ2-1	CASSPRRLASSSYNEQFF
TRBV6-6	TRBJ2-6	CAGKRDSGANVLTF
TRBV6-5	TRBJ2-7	CASSYSVGTSYEQYF
TRBV4-2	TRBJ2-1	CASSQGQGYNEQFF
TRBV7-9	TRBJ2-1	CASSSGLAGRGDEQFF
TRBV7-2	TRBJ2-1	CASSLATAYNEQFF
TRBV5-6	TRBJ1-2	CASSYGTVYGYTF
TRBV7-7	TRBJ2-1	CASSQGANSYNEQFF
TRBV7-2	TRBJ2-1	CASSLAPLNEQFF
TRBV10-3	TRBJ1-2	CAISEGPPRQGSNYGYTF
TRBV6-1	TRBJ2-7	CASSIGGDNYEQYF
TRBV6-5	TRBJ2-2	CASSAQVNTGELFF
TRBV11-2	TRBJ2-5	CASSPGTARSTQYF
TRBV19	TRBJ2-2	CASSESGPNTGELFF
TRBV18	TRBJ1-2	CASSLGTDPRGGYTF
TRBV7-2	TRBJ1-2	CASSLTGARGYTF
TRBV11-2	TRBJ1-2	CASSPGGTNYGYTF
TRBV5-4	TRBJ1-5	CASSLGGTSNQPQHF
TRBV14	TRBJ2-5	CASSQPPETQYF
TRBV7-7	TRBJ2-5	CASSVLQQETQYF
TRBV9	TRBJ1-5	CASSTGGNQPQHF
TRBV9	TRBJ2-5	CASSVKGGIGTQYF